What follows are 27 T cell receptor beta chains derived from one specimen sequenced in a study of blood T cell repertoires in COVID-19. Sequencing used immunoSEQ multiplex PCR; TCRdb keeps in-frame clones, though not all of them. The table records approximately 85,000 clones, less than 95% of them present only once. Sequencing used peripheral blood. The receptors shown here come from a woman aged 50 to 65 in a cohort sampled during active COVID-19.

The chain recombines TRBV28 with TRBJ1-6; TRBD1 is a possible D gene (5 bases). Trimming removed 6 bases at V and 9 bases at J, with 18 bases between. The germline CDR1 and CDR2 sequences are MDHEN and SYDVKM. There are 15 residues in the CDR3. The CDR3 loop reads CASRPAAVGGSPLHF. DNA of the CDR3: TGTGCCAGCAGACCCGCGGCCGTGGGGGGTTCACCCCTCCACTTT.

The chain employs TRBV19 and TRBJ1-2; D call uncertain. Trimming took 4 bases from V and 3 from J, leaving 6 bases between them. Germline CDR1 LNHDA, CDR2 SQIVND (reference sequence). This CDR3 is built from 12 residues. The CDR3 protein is CASSSQYYGYTF. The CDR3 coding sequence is TGTGCCAGTAGTAGTCAGTACTATGGCTACACCTTC.

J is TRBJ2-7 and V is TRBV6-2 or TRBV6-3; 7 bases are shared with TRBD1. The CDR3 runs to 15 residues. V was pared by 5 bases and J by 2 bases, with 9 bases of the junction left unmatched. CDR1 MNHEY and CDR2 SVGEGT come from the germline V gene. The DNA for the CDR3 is TGTGCCAGCAGTCTTTACAGGGGACCTACCTACGAGCAGTACTTC. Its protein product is CASSLYRGPTYEQYF.

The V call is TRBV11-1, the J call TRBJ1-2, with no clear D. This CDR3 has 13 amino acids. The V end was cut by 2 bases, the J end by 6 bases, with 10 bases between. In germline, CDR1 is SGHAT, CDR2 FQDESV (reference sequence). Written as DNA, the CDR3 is TGTGCCAGCAGCTTACGGTTGCTGGATGGCTACACCTTC. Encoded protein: CASSLRLLDGYTF.

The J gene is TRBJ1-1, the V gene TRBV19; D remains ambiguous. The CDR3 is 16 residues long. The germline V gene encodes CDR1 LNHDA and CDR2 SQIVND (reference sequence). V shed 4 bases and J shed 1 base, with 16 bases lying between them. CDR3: CASSTLPSFSNTEAFF. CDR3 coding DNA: TGTGCCAGTAGTACCCTACCTAGTTTCTCGAACACTGAAGCTTTCTTT.

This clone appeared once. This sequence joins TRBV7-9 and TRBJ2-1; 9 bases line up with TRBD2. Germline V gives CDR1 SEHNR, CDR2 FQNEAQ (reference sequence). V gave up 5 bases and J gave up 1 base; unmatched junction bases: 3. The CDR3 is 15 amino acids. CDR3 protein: CASSPLAGSYNEQFF. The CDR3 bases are TGTGCCAGCAGCCCTCTAGCGGGATCCTACAATGAGCAGTTCTTC.

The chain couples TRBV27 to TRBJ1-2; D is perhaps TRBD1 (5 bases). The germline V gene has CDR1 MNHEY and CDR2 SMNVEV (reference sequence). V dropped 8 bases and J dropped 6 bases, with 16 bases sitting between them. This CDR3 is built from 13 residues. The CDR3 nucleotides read TGTGCCAGCCCCGGCGCCCGGGGGGATGGCTACACCTTC. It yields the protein CASPGARGDGYTF.

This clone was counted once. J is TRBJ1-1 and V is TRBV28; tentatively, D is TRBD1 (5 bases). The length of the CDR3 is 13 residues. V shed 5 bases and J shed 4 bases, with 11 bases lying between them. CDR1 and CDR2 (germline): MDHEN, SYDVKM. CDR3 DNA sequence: TGTGCCAGCAGTGGGGGGACGAGCACTGAAGCTTTCTTT. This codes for CASSGGTSTEAFF.

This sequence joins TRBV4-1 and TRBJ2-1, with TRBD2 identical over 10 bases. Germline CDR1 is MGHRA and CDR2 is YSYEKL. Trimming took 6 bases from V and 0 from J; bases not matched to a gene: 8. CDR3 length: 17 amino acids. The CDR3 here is CASSPGLAASSYNEQFF. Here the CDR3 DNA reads TGCGCCAGCAGTCCAGGACTAGCGGCGAGCTCCTACAATGAGCAGTTCTTC.

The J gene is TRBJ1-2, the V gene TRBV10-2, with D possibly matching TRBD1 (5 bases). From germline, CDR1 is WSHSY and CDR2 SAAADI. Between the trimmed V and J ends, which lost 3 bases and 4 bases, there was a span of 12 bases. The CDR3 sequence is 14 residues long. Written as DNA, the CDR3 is TGCGCCAGCAGTGAAGGGGATTCTCGCTATGGCTACACCTTC. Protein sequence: CASSEGDSRYGYTF.

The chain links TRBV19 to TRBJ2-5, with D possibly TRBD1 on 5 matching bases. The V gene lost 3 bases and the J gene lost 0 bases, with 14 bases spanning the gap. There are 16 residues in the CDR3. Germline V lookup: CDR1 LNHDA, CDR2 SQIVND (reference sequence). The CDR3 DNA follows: TGTGCCAGTAGTATCGGGTCAGGGTCCAACCAAGAGACCCAGTACTTC. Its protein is CASSIGSGSNQETQYF.

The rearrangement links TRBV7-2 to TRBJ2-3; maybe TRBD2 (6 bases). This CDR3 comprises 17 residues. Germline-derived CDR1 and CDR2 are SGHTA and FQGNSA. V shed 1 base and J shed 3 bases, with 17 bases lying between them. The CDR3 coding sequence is TGTGCCAGCAGCTTAGGTTTGGAGGGAACGGGAACAGATACGCAGTATTTT. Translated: CASSLGLEGTGTDTQYF.

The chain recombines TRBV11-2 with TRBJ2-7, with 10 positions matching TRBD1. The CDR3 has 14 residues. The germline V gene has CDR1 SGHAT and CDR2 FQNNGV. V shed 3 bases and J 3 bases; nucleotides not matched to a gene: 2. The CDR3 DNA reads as TGTGCCAGCAGCTTCGGGACAGGGGACTACGAGCAGTACTTC. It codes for CASSFGTGDYEQYF. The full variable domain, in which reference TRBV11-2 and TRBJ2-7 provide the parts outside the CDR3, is EAGVAQSPRYKIIEKRQSVAFWCNPISGHATLYWYQQILGQGPKLLIQFQNNGVVDDSQLPKDRFSAERLKGVDSTLKIQPAKLEDSAVYLCASSFGTGDYEQYFGPGTRLTVT.

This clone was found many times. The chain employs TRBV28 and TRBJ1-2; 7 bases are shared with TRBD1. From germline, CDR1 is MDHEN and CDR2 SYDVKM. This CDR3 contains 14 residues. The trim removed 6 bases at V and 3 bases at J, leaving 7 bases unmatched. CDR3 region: CASSFQGGDYGYTF. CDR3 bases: TGTGCCAGCAGCTTTCAAGGGGGCGACTATGGCTACACCTTC.

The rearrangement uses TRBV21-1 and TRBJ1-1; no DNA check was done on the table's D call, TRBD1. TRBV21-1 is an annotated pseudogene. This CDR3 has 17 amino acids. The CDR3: CASINPRDRGDNTEAFF. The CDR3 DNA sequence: TGTGCCAGCATTAATCCAAGGGACAGGGGGGACAACACTGAAGCTTTCTTT.

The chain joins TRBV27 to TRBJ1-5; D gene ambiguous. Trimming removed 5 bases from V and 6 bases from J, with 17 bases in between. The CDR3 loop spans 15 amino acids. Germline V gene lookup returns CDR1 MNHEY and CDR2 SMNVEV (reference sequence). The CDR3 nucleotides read TGTGCCAGCAGTCCCCCTATCTTCGCGGGTCAGCCCCAGCATTTT. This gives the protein CASSPPIFAGQPQHF.

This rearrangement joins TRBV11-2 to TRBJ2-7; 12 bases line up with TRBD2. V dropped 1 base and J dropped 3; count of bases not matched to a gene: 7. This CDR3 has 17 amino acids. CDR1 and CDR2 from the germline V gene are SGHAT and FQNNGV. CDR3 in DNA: TGTGCCAGCAGCTTAGCCTCGACTAGCGGGAGCATCTACGAGCAGTACTTC. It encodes CASSLASTSGSIYEQYF.

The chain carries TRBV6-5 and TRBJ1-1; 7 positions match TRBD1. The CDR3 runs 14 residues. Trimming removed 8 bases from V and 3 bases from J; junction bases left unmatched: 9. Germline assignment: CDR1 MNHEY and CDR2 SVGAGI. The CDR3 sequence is CASGGQARYTEAFF. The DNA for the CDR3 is TGTGCCAGCGGAGGACAGGCACGTTACACTGAAGCTTTCTTT.

In nucleotides, the CDR3 is TGTGCCTGGAGTGTAATGGGGGGGCAAGAGACCCAGTACTTC. Translating gives CAWSVMGGQETQYF. This rearrangement joins TRBV30 to TRBJ2-5, with TRBD2 matching 7 bases. Unmatched junction bases numbered 3, after V lost 0 bases and J lost 2 bases. The CDR3 runs to 14 residues. The V gene's germline CDR1 is GTSNPN and CDR2 SVGIG (reference sequence).

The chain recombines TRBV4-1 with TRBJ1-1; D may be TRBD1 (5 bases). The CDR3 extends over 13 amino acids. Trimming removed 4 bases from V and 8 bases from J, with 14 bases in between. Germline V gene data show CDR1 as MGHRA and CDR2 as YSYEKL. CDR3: CASSLSVRAEAFF. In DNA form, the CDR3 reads TGCGCCAGCAGCCTCTCAGTCAGGGCAGAAGCTTTCTTT.

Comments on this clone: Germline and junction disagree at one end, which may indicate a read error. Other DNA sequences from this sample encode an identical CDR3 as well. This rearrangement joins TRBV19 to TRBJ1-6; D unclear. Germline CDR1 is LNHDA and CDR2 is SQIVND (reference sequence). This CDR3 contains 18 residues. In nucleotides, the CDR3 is TGTGCCAGTAGCCCCGCGGGAGTGGTTCGGACTGGGAATTCGCCCCTCCACTTT. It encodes CASSPAGVVRTGNSPLHF.

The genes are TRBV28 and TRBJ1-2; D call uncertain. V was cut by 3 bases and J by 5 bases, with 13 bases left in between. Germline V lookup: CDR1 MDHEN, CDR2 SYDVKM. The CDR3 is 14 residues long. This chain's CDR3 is CASSFPDTVYGYTF. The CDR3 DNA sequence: TGTGCCAGCAGTTTCCCCGACACGGTATATGGCTACACCTTC.

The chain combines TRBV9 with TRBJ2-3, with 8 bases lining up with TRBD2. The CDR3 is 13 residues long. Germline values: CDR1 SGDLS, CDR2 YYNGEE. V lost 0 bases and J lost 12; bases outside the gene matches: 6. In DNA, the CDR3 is TGTGCCAGCAGCGTAGAGGGCGGGAGGCGTCAGTATTTT. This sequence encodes CASSVEGGRRQYF. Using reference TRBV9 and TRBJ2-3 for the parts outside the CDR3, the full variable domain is DSGVTQTPKHLITATGQRVTLRCSPRSGDLSVYWYQQSLDQGLQFLIQYYNGEERAKGNILERFSAQQFPDLHSELNLSSLELGDSALYFCASSVEGGRRQYFGPGTRLTVL.

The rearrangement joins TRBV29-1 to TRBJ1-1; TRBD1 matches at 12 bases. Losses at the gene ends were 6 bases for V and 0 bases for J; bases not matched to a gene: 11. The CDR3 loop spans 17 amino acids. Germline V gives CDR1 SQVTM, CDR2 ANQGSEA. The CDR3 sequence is CSVHLRGQGALNTEAFF. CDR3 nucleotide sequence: TGCAGCGTCCACCTTAGGGGACAGGGGGCCCTGAACACTGAAGCTTTCTTT.

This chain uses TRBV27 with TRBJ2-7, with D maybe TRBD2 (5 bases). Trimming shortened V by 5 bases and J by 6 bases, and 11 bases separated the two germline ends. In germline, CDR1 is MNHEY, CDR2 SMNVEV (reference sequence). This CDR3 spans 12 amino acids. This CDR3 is CASSTTSGEQYF. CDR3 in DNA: TGTGCCAGCAGTACCACTAGTGGCGAGCAGTACTTC.

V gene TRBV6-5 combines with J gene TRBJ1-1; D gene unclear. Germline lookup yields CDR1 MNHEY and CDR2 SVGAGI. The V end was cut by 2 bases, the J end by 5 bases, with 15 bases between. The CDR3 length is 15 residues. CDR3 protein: CASSYRTPVRTEAFF. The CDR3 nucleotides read TGTGCCAGCAGTTACCGAACACCGGTGAGGACTGAAGCTTTCTTT.

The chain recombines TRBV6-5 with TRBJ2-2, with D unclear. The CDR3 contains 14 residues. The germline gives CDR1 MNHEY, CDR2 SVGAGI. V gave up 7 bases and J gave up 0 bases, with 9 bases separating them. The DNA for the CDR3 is TGTGCCAGCATCGTTCTCGCGAACACCGGGGAGCTGTTTTTT. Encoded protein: CASIVLANTGELFF.